What follows is one T cell receptor beta chain and its context. Looked up from germline, CDR1 is KGHDR and CDR2 is SFDVKD. Trimming removed 0 bases from V and 9 bases from J, with 4 bases in between. This CDR3 region has 11 residues. For the second PCR, which ran for roughly 7 to 11 cycles, a sample-barcoded 5' primer and a J-beta primer mix were used. Each CDR3 protein gets one entry after TCRdb re-called the 5' RACE reads with MiXCR. Of about 1,500,000 distinct CDR3 sequences in the sample, 28% were seen once. This specimen comes from a study of blood T cells in healthy people across ages. Study-level background: Template switching recovered approximately one barcoded beta molecule for every two T cells.

The receptor was isolated from a woman younger than 45 in good health. The gene calls are TRBV24-1 and TRBJ1-1, with D unresolved. Sequenced: blood. The DNA of the CDR3 is TGTGCCACCAGTGATTTGATCCAAGCTTTCTTT. Protein sequence: CATSDLIQAFF.